These 22 T cell receptor beta chains came from one sample sequenced in a study of blood T cells in healthy people across ages (dated by TCRdb to 2013 to 2016). The library came from 5' RACE. The reads were generated on an Illumina HiSeq 2500. A second about 6 to 11 cycle PCR used a sample-barcoded 5' primer and a J-beta primer mix. TCRdb trimmed the raw reads at Q25, called clones with MiXCR and kept productive beta chains. One record per CDR3 amino acid sequence lists the most common genes and DNA. This sample comprises about 1.8 million distinct CDR3 sequences, about 49% of them detected only once. The ten largest make up 2.1% of the sample. The sequenced sample was blood. The receptors were sampled from a woman between 40 and 55 years old in good health.

The V call is TRBV5-1, the J call TRBJ2-3, with 8 positions matching TRBD2. J was trimmed by 3 bases and V by 2 bases; bases with no gene match: 8. The CDR3 spans 16 residues. Looked up from germline, CDR1 is SGHRS and CDR2 is YFSETQ. DNA of the CDR3: TGCGCCAGCAGCTTCATAGCGGGGCCCGGGACAGATACGCAGTATTTT. It is translated as CASSFIAGPGTDTQYF.

The genes are TRBV11-2 and TRBJ2-5; D not resolved. Trimming cost V 4 bases and J 5 bases, with 14 bases left between them. Per germline, CDR1 SGHAT and CDR2 FQNNGV. The CDR3 length is 14 residues. The CDR3 DNA is TGTGCCAGCAGCTCCCCCATACCTGGGGAGACCCAGTACTTC. Its protein is CASSSPIPGETQYF.

This clonotype turned up a few times. The chain links TRBV4-3 to TRBJ1-2; maybe TRBD1 (5 bases). Between the trimmed V and J ends, which lost 0 bases and 7 bases, there was a span of 12 bases. The CDR3 consists of 14 residues. CDR1 and CDR2 (germline): LGHNA, YSLEER. The CDR3 region is CASSQDGQGGGYTF. CDR3 nucleotide sequence: TGCGCCAGCAGCCAAGATGGTCAGGGTGGTGGCTACACCTTC.

This clonotype was found many times. The chain joins TRBV12-3 or TRBV12-4 to TRBJ2-3; D not resolved. This CDR3 has 12 residues. With 3 bases removed from V and 6 bases from J, the gap between germline ends came to 7 bases. CDR3 residues: CASSFGSDTQYF. The CDR3 coding sequence is TGTGCCAGCAGTTTCGGGTCGGATACGCAGTATTTT.

Only a few counts were recorded for this clonotype. This chain connects TRBV27 to TRBJ2-7; 12 bases map to TRBD2. Germline V lookup: CDR1 MNHEY, CDR2 SMNVEV (reference sequence). The CDR3 spans 16 residues. V was pared by 1 base and J by 2 bases, with 3 bases of the junction left unmatched. In DNA form, the CDR3 reads TGTGCCAGCAGTTTATGGGCTAGCGGGGGGGCCTACGAGCAGTACTTC. This codes for CASSLWASGGAYEQYF.

The chain combines TRBV20-1 with TRBJ1-5, with D uncertain. The ends were cut back, 4 bases at V and 0 bases at J, with 13 bases in the middle. Germline-derived CDR1 and CDR2 are DFQATT and SNEGSKA (reference sequence). The CDR3 has 15 amino acids. The CDR3 protein is CSAKNDMYSNQPQHF. CDR3 in DNA: TGCAGTGCTAAAAACGATATGTATAGCAATCAGCCCCAGCATTTT.

Concerning this clonotype: The germline gene is not matched at one end of the junction; a read error may be the cause. This rearrangement joins TRBV9 to TRBJ1-1; TRBD1 matches at 8 bases. Germline assignment: CDR1 SGDLS and CDR2 YYNGEE. This CDR3 has 16 amino acids. CDR3 in DNA: TGTGCCCGCAGCTTCCGGACAGGGATGGTGAACACTGAAGCTTTCTTT. This sequence encodes CARSFRTGMVNTEAFF.

The rearrangement uses TRBV12-3 or TRBV12-4 and TRBJ1-1, with D maybe TRBD1 (5 bases). This CDR3 is 14 amino acids long. V was shortened by 6 bases and J by 1 base, with 12 bases between the two germline ends. In DNA, the CDR3 is TGTGCCAGCAGAATACAGGTTCAGAACACTGAAGCTTTCTTT. Protein sequence: CASRIQVQNTEAFF.

The chain has TRBV28 and TRBJ2-7; either TRBD1 or TRBD2 may fit D (5 bases each). Per germline, CDR1 MDHEN and CDR2 SYDVKM. Trimming pared 7 bases from V and 0 bases from J, leaving 19 bases between. The CDR3 covers 16 residues. CDR3: CASTPEGQWSSYEQYF. The CDR3 nucleotides are TGTGCCAGCACCCCAGAGGGGCAGTGGAGCTCCTACGAGCAGTACTTC.

The chain couples TRBV11-2 to TRBJ2-3; D is possibly TRBD1 (7 bases). CDR3 length equals 15 residues. Germline V gene lookup returns CDR1 SGHAT and CDR2 FQNNGV. The V end was cut by 3 bases, the J end by 5 bases, with 15 bases between. CDR3 coding DNA: TGTGCCAGCAGCTTCGTACTAGCAGGGGGAGATACGCAGTATTTT. Translated, it gives CASSFVLAGGDTQYF.

This clonotype has only a few counts. CDR3 coding DNA: TGTGCCAGCAGTAAGACAAGTAACTATGGCTACACCTTC. It yields the protein CASSKTSNYGYTF. V is TRBV6-6 and J is TRBJ1-2, with unresolved D. Germline values: CDR1 MNHNY, CDR2 SVGAGI (reference sequence). V was pared by 5 bases and J by 1 base, with 8 bases between. The length of the CDR3 is 13 residues.

The chain is built from TRBV12-3 or TRBV12-4 and TRBJ2-1; TRBD2 agrees at 10 bases. The CDR3 contains 15 residues. The V gene end was trimmed by 6 bases and the J gene end by 6 bases; junction bases not matched to a gene: 8. The CDR3 protein is CASRLWVAGGNEQFF. For the CDR3, the DNA is TGTGCCAGCAGATTATGGGTAGCGGGGGGCAATGAGCAGTTCTTC.

The CDR3: CAVGTPDTQYF. The CDR3 bases are TGTGCCGTGGGTACGCCAGATACGCAGTATTTT. This rearrangement joins TRBV10-3 to TRBJ2-3, with unresolved D. There are 11 residues in the CDR3. V lost 11 bases, J lost 4 bases, and 10 bases lay in between. CDR1 and CDR2 from the germline V gene are ENHRY and SYGVKD.

The chain recombines TRBV28 with TRBJ2-7; TRBD1 matches 8 bases. Losses at the gene ends were 3 bases for V and 6 bases for J; bases not matched to a gene: 7. Germline V gives CDR1 MDHEN, CDR2 SYDVKM. There are 14 residues in the CDR3. CDR3 sequence: CASSFSPGGSEQYF. Here the CDR3 DNA reads TGTGCCAGCAGTTTTTCTCCAGGGGGCAGCGAGCAGTACTTC.

This clonotype was detected a few times. The V gene is TRBV7-2, the J gene TRBJ2-7; D may be TRBD1 or TRBD2 (5 bases each). Trimming took 5 bases from V and 0 from J, leaving 14 bases between them. Germline-derived CDR1 and CDR2 are SGHTA and FQGNSA. There are 15 residues in the CDR3. The CDR3 DNA reads TGTGCCAGCAGCCAGCTAACGGGACCCTCCTACGAGCAGTACTTC. It codes for CASSQLTGPSYEQYF.

The V and J genes are TRBV9 and TRBJ2-1, with D uncertain. Trimming removed 0 bases at V and 0 bases at J, with 16 bases between. CDR3 length equals 18 residues. Germline assignment: CDR1 SGDLS and CDR2 YYNGEE. As DNA, the CDR3 is TGTGCCAGCAGCGTAGTTGGTGGTGGTGGGTTCTCCTACAATGAGCAGTTCTTC. As protein: CASSVVGGGGFSYNEQFF.

CDR3 sequence: CASSLRAGGYEKLFF. As DNA, the CDR3 is TGTGCCAGCAGTTTGCGGGCAGGGGGGTATGAAAAACTGTTTTTT. The V and J genes are TRBV6-6 and TRBJ1-4, with TRBD1 identical over 7 bases. This CDR3 has 15 residues. The V gene's germline CDR1 is MNHNY and CDR2 SVGAGI (reference sequence). The V gene end was trimmed by 4 bases and the J gene end by 6 bases; junction bases not matched to a gene: 8.

This clonotype came up a few times. The chain recombines TRBV7-2 with TRBJ2-5; D uncertain. The V end lost 1 base, the J end lost 5 bases, and 26 bases lay between the germline ends. The CDR3 has 19 residues. The germline V gene encodes CDR1 SGHTA and CDR2 FQGNSA. CDR3 nucleotides: TGTGCCAGCAGCTTAGTAGAAAAGGGTCCCCTCTCCAGTTTGGAGACCCAGTACTTC. It translates to CASSLVEKGPLSSLETQYF.

The CDR3 DNA reads as TGTGCCAGCAGCCCGGGTCTAGGGAAGTTTCCATACAATGAGCAGTTCTTC. Amino acids: CASSPGLGKFPYNEQFF. The chain employs TRBV7-9 and TRBJ2-1; D uncertain. Germline V gives CDR1 SEHNR, CDR2 FQNEAQ (reference sequence). The CDR3 covers 17 residues. V lost 5 bases and J 4 bases, leaving 21 bases between the germline ends.

This chain connects TRBV29-1 to TRBJ2-1, with TRBD1 matching over 7 bases. This CDR3 is built from 12 residues. V gave up 7 bases and J gave up 3 bases; unmatched junction bases: 3. Germline V gene data show CDR1 as SQVTM and CDR2 as ANQGSEA. CDR3 sequence (DNA): TGCAGCGCTGGACAGGTCTACAATGAGCAGTTCTTC. Its protein is CSAGQVYNEQFF.

This clonotype was counted between two and nine times. V usage is TRBV6-6 and J usage is TRBJ1-4; D is undetermined. Germline V gene data show CDR1 as MNHNY and CDR2 as SVGAGI (reference sequence). This CDR3 spans 13 amino acids. V was trimmed by 8 bases and J by 8 bases, leaving 15 bases between them. CDR3 amino acids: CASGPGGREKLFF. CDR3 bases: TGTGCCAGCGGGCCGGGAGGAAGGGAAAAACTGTTTTTT.

The chain uses TRBV20-1 and TRBJ1-2; no clear D. The CDR3 has 13 residues. From germline, CDR1 is DFQATT and CDR2 SNEGSKA (reference sequence). V lost 6 bases to trimming and J lost 4 bases, with 15 bases between them. This CDR3 is CSAQLQVSYGYTF. In DNA, the CDR3 is TGCAGTGCCCAACTCCAGGTTAGCTATGGCTACACCTTC.